These 9 T cell receptor beta chains were sequenced from one sample in a study of blood T cell repertoires in COVID-19. Measured with immunoSEQ multiplex PCR; TCRdb has only the in-frame clones, and not every one. The table lists 35,000 to 40,000 clones, about 88% of them singletons. Input material: peripheral blood. Receptors originate from a man aged 70 or older with acute or convalescent COVID-19.

J is TRBJ2-3 and V is TRBV5-6; tentatively, D is TRBD1 (5 bases). The CDR3 is 15 residues long. The germline V and J ends were trimmed by 1 base and 2 bases, with 11 bases remaining between them. The germline gives CDR1 SGHDT, CDR2 YYEEEE. As DNA, the CDR3 is TGTGCCAGCAGCTTGCCAGGGTTTAACACAGATACGCAGTATTTT. Its protein product is CASSLPGFNTDTQYF.

This clone was seen a single time. The chain employs TRBV28 and TRBJ1-2; a weak D match, TRBD1 (5 bases). Germline CDR1 and CDR2: MDHEN and SYDVKM. This CDR3 has 12 amino acids. The DNA for the CDR3 is TGTGGCGTTAAACAGGTCGCCTATGGCTACACCTTC. Translated: CGVKQVAYGYTF.

The count of this clone is one. The junction departs from the called germline gene at one end, perhaps through a read error. V and J are TRBV5-6 and TRBJ1-4; a possible D gene is TRBD1 (5 bases). The germline V gene encodes CDR1 SGHDT and CDR2 YYEEEE. There are 13 residues in the CDR3. CDR3 loop: CASRLGPGEKLFF. CDR3 nucleotides: TGTGCCAGCCGATTAGGGCCGGGGGAAAAACTATTTTTT.

This rearrangement joins TRBV5-1 to TRBJ1-5; tentatively, D is TRBD1 (5 bases). Germline V gene data show CDR1 as SGHRS and CDR2 as YFSETQ. V lost 0 bases to trimming and J lost 6 bases, with 13 bases between them. The CDR3 length is 15 residues. For the CDR3, the DNA is TGCGCCAGCAGCTTGGATGGCAGGGAAGCTCAGCCCCAGCATTTT. It translates to CASSLDGREAQPQHF.

This clone was seen a single time. The rearrangement links TRBV13 to TRBJ1-2; D not certain. In germline, CDR1 is PRHDT, CDR2 FYEKMQ (reference sequence). CDR3 length: 14 residues. V dropped 0 bases and J dropped 6 bases, with 11 bases sitting between them. The CDR3 spells CASSLGGRTHGYTF. In DNA, the CDR3 is TGTGCCAGCAGCTTAGGCGGCAGGACTCATGGCTACACCTTC.

V is TRBV7-6 and J is TRBJ2-1; D gene ambiguous. Germline V gene lookup returns CDR1 SGHVS and CDR2 FNYEAQ. The length of the CDR3 is 15 residues. Trimming removed 1 base at V and 2 bases at J, with 9 bases between. For the CDR3, the DNA is TGTGCCAGCAGCTTAGATAGTTCCCCCTACAATGAGCAGTTCTTC. It is translated as CASSLDSSPYNEQFF.

The chain carries TRBV6-5 and TRBJ1-2; TRBD1 matches 7 bases. Germline CDR1 MNHEY, CDR2 SVGAGI. Losses at the gene ends were 2 bases for V and 5 bases for J; bases not matched to a gene: 5. The CDR3 spans 14 residues. In DNA form, the CDR3 reads TGTGCCAGCAGTTACGACAGGGCCCGATATGGCTACACCTTC. This translates into CASSYDRARYGYTF.

The rearrangement joins TRBV27 to TRBJ1-2; D is unresolved. Trimming took 6 bases from V and 7 from J, leaving 15 bases between them. CDR1 MNHEY and CDR2 SMNVEV come from the germline V gene (reference sequence). CDR3 length: 13 amino acids. CDR3 sequence (DNA): TGTGCCAGCAGGCCTACAGCACCCGGTGGCTACACCTTC. It yields the protein CASRPTAPGGYTF.

The gene calls are TRBV5-5 and TRBJ2-5; the D gene is possibly TRBD2 (6 bases). Germline V gene sequence: CDR1 SGHKS, CDR2 YYEKEE (reference sequence). V gave up 0 bases and J gave up 5 bases, with 14 bases separating them. The CDR3 has 15 amino acids. CDR3 sequence (DNA): TGTGCCAGCAGCTTGGTGGTGTCAGGAGGGGAGACCCAGTACTTC. Translation: CASSLVVSGGETQYF. Full variable domain (remainder filled in from reference TRBV5-5 and TRBJ2-5): DAGVTQSPTHLIKTRGQQVTLRCSPISGHKSVSWYQQVLGQGPQFIFQYYEKEERGRGNFPDRFSARQFPNYSSELNVNALLLGDSALYLCASSLVVSGGETQYFGPGTRLLVL.